The present TCR beta chain was sequenced within a study of shared clonotypes between healthy human individuals. Germline-derived CDR1 and CDR2 are SEHNR and FQNEAQ (reference sequence). CDR3 length equals 11 residues. V was shortened by 6 bases and J by 6 bases, with 5 bases between the two germline ends. Here immunoSEQ multiplex PCR was the method, and the copy in TCRdb shows in-frame clones only, minus some. Here the sample spans under 2,000,000 clones, about 94% being singletons. Cells designated naive CD8 were CD45RO-negative and were positively selected for CCR7, with terminally differentiated effector memory CD45RA+ cells excluded. This clone was observed once. This specimen includes other DNA sequences encoding the same CDR3.

This clonotype was obtained from a man aged 18 to 30 in good health. The rearrangement links TRBV7-9 to TRBJ2-2; no definite D call. Sequenced sample: naive CD8+ T cells sorted from blood. CDR3 sequence (DNA): TGTGCCAGCAGTGGTCCCGGGGAGCTGTTTTTT. Protein: CASSGPGELFF.